Listed below are T cell receptor beta chains from one sample, sequenced in a study of regulatory T cells in long-lasting Graves disease. Using its own MiXCR run on the multiplex PCR reads, TCRdb lists one record per CDR3 protein. The top ten clones hold 20% to 25% of a sample with about 360,000 distinct CDR3 sequences, around 15% of them seen once. This same sample was also part of a study on T cells in Graves' hyperthyroidism and ophthalmopathy.

This material consisted of peripheral blood mononuclear cells (PBMCs), taken at new diagnosis, from a patient treated with antithyroid drugs. These TCRs come from a woman aged 18-29 years with Graves disease. Both conserved end residues are part of each CDR3. The D gene is left open where the match is weak. Not every row has a clone size; where given, it reads once, few, many or a size class.

TRBJ2-2 TRBV27 . . CASSLRRYSPTEGGELFF TGTGCCAGCAGTTTAAGGAGGTATAGCCCAACGGAGGGCGGGGAGCTGTTTTTT
TRBJ2-7 TRBV25-1 TRBD1 few CASSGTVGEQYF TGTGCCAGCAGCGGGACAGTTGGCGAGCAGTACTTC
TRBJ1-1 TRBV20-1 TRBD1 many CSTRDRLNTEAFF TGCAGCACCCGGGACAGGTTGAACACTGAAGCTTTCTTT
TRBJ2-1 TRBV12-3/TRBV12-4 TRBD2 many CASRLAGTYNEQFF TGTGCCAGCAGACTAGCGGGGACCTACAATGAGCAGTTCTTC
TRBJ1-4 TRBV27 TRBD1 few CASSPRPGQSNEKLFF TGTGCCAGCAGTCCCCGTCCGGGACAGAGTAATGAAAAACTGTTTTTT
TRBJ2-5 TRBV2 TRBD2 many CASSSGLASVRETQYF TGTGCCAGCAGTTCCGGACTAGCATCGGTCCGAGAGACCCAGTACTTC
TRBJ1-3 TRBV3-1 TRBD1 many CASSLGQGDSGNTIYF TGTGCCAGCAGCCTAGGACAGGGGGATTCTGGAAACACCATATATTTT
TRBJ1-5 TRBV28 . few CASSFRRGQPQHF TGTGCCAGCAGTTTCAGGAGAGGTCAGCCCCAGCATTTT
TRBJ1-2 TRBV28 . many CASSLPGRSYGYTF TGTGCCAGCAGTTTACCGGGCAGGTCCTATGGCTACACCTTC
TRBJ1-2 TRBV5-4 . . CASSPRVLGGYTF TGTGCCAGCAGCCCCAGGGTTCTAGGTGGCTACACCTTC
TRBJ2-3 TRBV2 . many CASSDPPVGWDTQYF TGTGCCAGCAGTGACCCCCCGGTGGGGTGGGATACGCAGTATTTT
TRBJ2-3 TRBV4-1 TRBD1 many CASSRIGQGGDTQYF TGCGCCAGCAGCCGAATAGGACAGGGTGGAGATACGCAGTATTTT
TRBJ1-5 TRBV20-1 TRBD1 few CSARIGGGPNFQPQHF TGCAGTGCTAGAATAGGGGGCGGCCCTAATTTTCAGCCCCAGCATTTT
TRBJ1-5 TRBV15 . few CATSKGGSDSGQPQHF TGTGCCACCAGCAAAGGGGGTTCGGACAGCGGCCAGCCCCAGCATTTT
TRBJ1-1 TRBV5-6 . . CASSLGRRNTEGFF TGTGCCAGCAGCTTGGGACGGAGAAACACTGAAGGTTTCTTT
TRBJ1-5 TRBV18 . . CASSPLSTAGTDQPLHF TGTGCCAGCTCACCACTTTCGACAGCTGGGACGGATCAGCCCCTGCATTTT
TRBJ1-4 TRBV6-1 . . CASRPGTSGNEKLFF TGTGCCAGCAGGCCCGGGACCTCAGGGAATGAAAAACTGTTTTTT
TRBJ2-1 TRBV19 . . CASSIGSGRDSYNEQFF TGTGCCAGTAGTATAGGTAGTGGCAGAGACTCCTACAATGAGCAGTTCTTC
TRBJ2-4 TRBV20-1 . . CSAQGLGNLAKNIQYF TGCAGTGCCCAGGGCTTGGGGAACCTAGCCAAAAACATTCAGTACTTC
TRBJ2-7 TRBV6-2/TRBV6-3 . . CASSYSITNSYEQYF TGTGCCAGCAGTTACTCCATCACTAACTCCTACGAGCAGTACTTC
TRBJ2-1 TRBV7-9 TRBD2 many CASSSPGSIAGNEQFF TGTGCCAGCAGCTCACCCGGGAGTATAGCGGGGAATGAGCAGTTCTTC
TRBJ2-6 TRBV7-9 . . CASSPHALRSGANVLTF TGTGCCAGCAGCCCACATGCTCTACGCTCTGGGGCCAACGTCCTGACTTTC
TRBJ2-1 TRBV24-1 . . CATSDKMRGIAYNEQFF TGTGCCACCAGTGATAAGATGAGGGGGATTGCCTACAATGAGCAGTTCTTC
TRBJ2-5 TRBV2 . many CASSEGLDSQGRETQYF TGTGCCAGCAGTGAAGGACTAGATAGCCAGGGACGTGAGACCCAGTACTTC
TRBJ2-5 TRBV6-2/TRBV6-3 . many CASRIAGGRQETQYF TGTGCCAGCAGGATTGCAGGGGGGAGGCAAGAGACCCAGTACTTC
TRBJ2-3 TRBV7-3 . many CASSGQSTDTQYF TGTGCCAGCAGCGGTCAAAGCACAGATACGCAGTATTTT
TRBJ1-1 TRBV5-1 . many CASSLDQSTEAFF TGCGCCAGCAGCTTGGATCAGTCGACCGAGGCTTTCTTT
TRBJ2-5 TRBV3-1 . many CASSLSRSVETQYF TGTGCCAGCAGCCTTTCGCGGTCCGTTGAGACCCAGTACTTC
TRBJ2-1 TRBV11-3 . . CASSNQGGRNNEQFF TGTGCCAGCAGCAACCAGGGGGGGCGTAACAATGAGCAGTTCTTC
TRBJ2-1 TRBV24-1 . few CATSDSTSRTFF TGTGCCACCAGTGATTCGACTAGTAGGACGTTCTTC
TRBJ1-5 TRBV12-3/TRBV12-4 . many CASSYQTAQPQHF TGTGCCAGCAGTTACCAAACCGCCCAGCCCCAGCATTTT
TRBJ1-5 TRBV28 . many CASSFGGDNQPQHF TGTGCCAGCAGTTTCGGGGGGGACAATCAGCCCCAGCATTTT
TRBJ2-7 TRBV5-6 . many CASSTPRRQVVEQYF TGTGCCAGCAGCACCCCCCGGAGACAGGTAGTCGAGCAGTACTTC
TRBJ2-3 TRBV11-2 . . CASSFGRGTTDTQYF TGTGCCAGCAGCTTTGGGAGAGGGACCACAGATACGCAGTATTTT